This entry lists 17 T cell receptor beta chains sequenced from one sample in a study of blood T cells in healthy people across ages. The authors ran a second PCR of 7 to 11 cycles using a sample-barcoded 5' primer and a J-beta primer mix. Each CDR3 protein is one row after TCRdb ran MiXCR on the 5' RACE reads. Of 1.5 million to 2 million distinct CDR3 sequences listed, about 30% are singletons. Sequences were obtained from blood. These receptors originate from a woman in her 30s in good health.

This clonotype was seen repeatedly, ten times or more. The rearrangement links TRBV9 to TRBJ1-6; possible D gene TRBD1, 6 bases. The CDR3 length is 14 residues. V was shortened by 3 bases and J by 3 bases, with 7 bases between the two germline ends. CDR1 SGDLS and CDR2 YYNGEE come from the germline V gene. In DNA, the CDR3 is TGTGCCAGCAGCGCACAGGGCTATAATTCACCCCTCCACTTT. Encoded protein: CASSAQGYNSPLHF. The full variable domain, rest sourced from reference TRBV9 and TRBJ1-6, is DSGVTQTPKHLITATGQRVTLRCSPRSGDLSVYWYQQSLDQGLQFLIQYYNGEERAKGNILERFSAQQFPDLHSELNLSSLELGDSALYFCASSAQGYNSPLHFGNGTRLTVT.

A note on this clonotype: This could be a read error, since a much larger clone is one nucleotide away. V gene TRBV6-5 combines with J gene TRBJ2-4; D is unresolved. The CDR3 loop spans 16 amino acids. The germline V and J ends were trimmed by 0 bases and 0 bases, with 9 bases remaining between them. Germline values: CDR1 MNHEY, CDR2 SVGAGI. CDR3: CASSYSDRKAKNIQYF. CDR3 nucleotides: TGTGCCAGCAGTTACTCGGACCGGAAAGCCAAAAACATTCAGTACTTC.

This chain connects TRBV21-1 to TRBJ2-3; TRBD1, the D gene given by the table, was not confirmed from the DNA. TRBV21-1 is termed a pseudogene. The CDR3 runs 19 residues. CDR3 sequence (DNA): TGTGCCAGCCCCCAGGGGCGTCGTGGAGCCCGCTGTAGCACAGATACGCAGTATTTT. Translating gives CASPQGRRGARCSTDTQYF.

The chain joins TRBV3-1 to TRBJ2-1; TRBD2 agrees at 9 bases. The CDR3 has 16 amino acids. The junction had 7 bases not matched to a gene; V was cut back by 4 bases and J by 3 bases. Per the germline V gene, CDR1 is LGHDT and CDR2 is YNNKEL (reference sequence). The DNA for the CDR3 is TGTGCCAGCAGCCGAGAAAGACTAGCGGTCTACAATGAGCAGTTCTTC. Residues: CASSRERLAVYNEQFF.

Details on this clonotype: Being one base from a much bigger clone, this may be a read error. V usage is TRBV10-2 and J usage is TRBJ2-1; 10 positions match TRBD2. Unmatched junction bases numbered 10, after V lost 3 bases and J lost 8 bases. The germline CDR1 and CDR2 sequences are WSHSY and SAAADI. The length of the CDR3 is 16 residues. The CDR3 nucleotides are TGCGCCAGCAGTGACCGGCGAGCGGGGGGGCCATATGAGCAGTTCTTC. Amino acid sequence: CASSDRRAGGPYEQFF.

Regarding this clonotype: A read error may explain this, as a much larger clone is one base away. The chain links TRBV20-1 to TRBJ2-1; 8 bases line up with TRBD1. This CDR3 comprises 14 residues. Germline loops: CDR1 DFQATT, CDR2 SNEGSKA (reference sequence). The ends lost 1 base at V and 8 bases at J; junction bases unmatched: 7. The CDR3 protein is CSARGQGAWDEQFF. The DNA of the CDR3 is TGCAGTGCTAGAGGGCAGGGGGCTTGGGATGAGCAGTTCTTC.

This clonotype was detected only a few times. The CDR3 DNA reads as TGTGCCAGCAGTCGGGGCCTCAACAGGGCGGAAAAACTGTTTTTT. It codes for CASSRGLNRAEKLFF. This chain uses TRBV6-5 with TRBJ1-4; TRBD1 might be the D (6 bases). CDR3 length equals 15 residues. V lost 5 bases and J lost 8, with 18 bases in between. Germline-derived CDR1 and CDR2 are MNHEY and SVGAGI.

In DNA, the CDR3 is TGCAGCGAGATAGCGGTTCGTAGCACAGATACGCAGTATTTT. As protein: CSEIAVRSTDTQYF. This sequence joins TRBV29-1 and TRBJ2-3; weak D call: TRBD2 (6 bases). From germline, CDR1 is SQVTM and CDR2 ANQGSEA. V shed 7 bases and J shed 0 bases, with 14 bases lying between them. The CDR3 contains 14 residues.

This clonotype came up many times. CDR3: CASTLWSSGEQYF. CDR3 DNA: TGTGCCAGCACCTTATGGAGTTCCGGCGAGCAGTACTTC. This chain links TRBV12-3 or TRBV12-4 with TRBJ2-7; no definite D call. This CDR3 comprises 13 residues. The V gene lost 7 bases and the J gene lost 6 bases, with 16 bases spanning the gap.

The table lists this clonotype with a few counts. A much larger clone lies a single base off, so this may be a read error. CDR3 nucleotides: TGCAGCGTTGAAGGTCAGGTACAGGGGATGCCAGATACGCAGTATTTT. Translating gives CSVEGQVQGMPDTQYF. The V call is TRBV29-1, the J call TRBJ2-3; 7 bases agree with TRBD1. This CDR3 is built from 16 residues. V lost 1 base and J lost 4; bases outside the gene matches: 11. Germline V lookup: CDR1 SQVTM, CDR2 ANQGSEA.

The rearrangement links TRBV21-1 to TRBJ2-7; TRBD2 reflects the table's D call only, with no check against the DNA. TRBV21-1 constitutes a pseudogene. This CDR3 contains 20 residues. CDR3 in DNA: TGTGCCAGCAGCAACCCCCTGGGGCGCGGGAGGCCCGGCGGGCACTACGAGCAGTACTTC. Translating gives CASSNPLGRGRPGGHYEQYF.

The V and J genes are TRBV20-1 and TRBJ2-1, with D tentatively TRBD2 (5 bases). The CDR3 length is 15 residues. CDR1 DFQATT and CDR2 SNEGSKA come from the germline V gene (reference sequence). Trimming left V 5 bases short and J 6 bases short, with 20 bases between. CDR3 in amino acids: CSALAGVISGNEQFF. CDR3 sequence (DNA): TGCAGTGCTTTGGCCGGGGTAATTTCTGGCAATGAGCAGTTCTTC.

V and J are TRBV12-3 or TRBV12-4 and TRBJ2-1; D possibly matches TRBD1 or TRBD2 (6 bases each). The J call may be in error: the DNA end matches TRBJ2-7 better. This CDR3 spans 14 amino acids. DNA for the CDR3: TGTGCCAGCAGGGGGACTGGCGGGGACAATGAGCAGTACTTC. Residues: CASRGTGGDNEQYF.

There are a few counts of this clonotype. The V gene is TRBV5-4, the J gene TRBJ2-5; perhaps TRBD2 as D (6 bases). The germline V gene has CDR1 SGHNT and CDR2 YYREEE (reference sequence). The germline V and J ends were trimmed by 0 bases and 4 bases, with 13 bases remaining between them. This CDR3 region has 15 residues. In DNA form, the CDR3 reads TGTGCCAGCAGCTTGGGCGGGGCAGCGGGAGAGACCCAGTACTTC. Translating it yields CASSLGGAAGETQYF. The whole variable domain, filled in from reference TRBV5-4 and TRBJ2-5, reads ETGVTQSPTHLIKTRGQQVTLRCSSQSGHNTVSWYQQALGQGPQFIFQYYREEENGRGNFPPRFSGLQFPNYSSELNVNALELDDSALYLCASSLGGAAGETQYFGPGTRLLVL.

The V call is TRBV12-3 or TRBV12-4, the J call TRBJ1-2; D remains unclear. This CDR3 region has 13 residues. The V and J ends lost 6 bases and 4 bases respectively, with 12 bases between them. CDR3 sequence (DNA): TGTGCCAGCAGGGGTACAGAGGGCTATGGCTACACCTTC. It encodes CASRGTEGYGYTF.

The chain has TRBV7-6 and TRBJ2-3; the match to TRBD1 covers 8 bases. Losses at the gene ends were 1 base for V and 4 bases for J; bases not matched to a gene: 7. The germline CDR1 and CDR2 sequences are SGHVS and FNYEAQ. The CDR3 has 16 residues. The CDR3 nucleotides read TGTGCCAGCAGCTTAGTGCCAGGGGGCGGTGCAGATACGCAGTATTTT. Translating it yields CASSLVPGGGADTQYF.

This clonotype came up a few times. The rearrangement joins TRBV15 to TRBJ1-4; D gene ambiguous. CDR1 is LNHNV and CDR2 is YYDKDF in the germline V gene (reference sequence). V lost 5 bases to trimming and J lost 1 base, with 17 bases between them. The CDR3 runs 17 residues. The CDR3 region is CATSPAGKLLTNEKLFF. The CDR3 nucleotides read TGTGCCACCAGCCCCGCCGGGAAACTCCTAACTAATGAAAAACTGTTTTTT.